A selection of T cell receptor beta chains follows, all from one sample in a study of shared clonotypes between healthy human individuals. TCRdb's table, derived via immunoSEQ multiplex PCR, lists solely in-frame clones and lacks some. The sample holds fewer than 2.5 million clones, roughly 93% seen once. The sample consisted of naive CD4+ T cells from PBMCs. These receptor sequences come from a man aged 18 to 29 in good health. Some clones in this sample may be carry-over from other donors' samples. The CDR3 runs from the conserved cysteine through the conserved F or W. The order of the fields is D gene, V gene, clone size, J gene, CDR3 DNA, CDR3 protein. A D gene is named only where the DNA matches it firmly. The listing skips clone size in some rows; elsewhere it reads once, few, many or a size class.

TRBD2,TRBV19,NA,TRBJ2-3,TGTGCCAGTAGTAGCAAACTAGCGTGGGATACGCAGTATTTT,CASSSKLAWDTQYF
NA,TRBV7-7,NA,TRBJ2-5,TGTGCCAGCAGCTTAGCGCCGGCGAACCAAGAGACCCAGTACTTC,CASSLAPANQETQYF
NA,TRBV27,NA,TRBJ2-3,TGTGCCAGCAGCCGGAGGGGGCAAAGCACAGATACGCAGTATTTT,CASSRRGQSTDTQYF
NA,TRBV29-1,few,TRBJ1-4,TGCAGCGTCAAAGGACGGCTTCATGAAAAACTGTTTTTT,CSVKGRLHEKLFF
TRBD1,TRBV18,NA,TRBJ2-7,TGTGCCAGCTCACCCGTGGACAGGTCCCTCTACGAGCAGTACTTC,CASSPVDRSLYEQYF
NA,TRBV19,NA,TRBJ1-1,TGTGCCAGTAGTATGTGGAGCACGCGAGGGAACACTGAAGCTTTCTTT,CASSMWSTRGNTEAFF
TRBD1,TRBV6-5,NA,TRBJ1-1,TGTGCTACCAACAGGGGGCCAGGTGAAGCTTTCTTT,CATNRGPGEAFF
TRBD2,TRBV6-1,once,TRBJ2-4,TGTGCCAGCAGTGAAGGGGTAGCGGGATTTTACATTCAGTACTTC,CASSEGVAGFYIQYF
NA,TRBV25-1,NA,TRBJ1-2,TGTGCCAGCAGTCGAGTCGGAGGGGGCTATGGCTACACCTTC,CASSRVGGGYGYTF
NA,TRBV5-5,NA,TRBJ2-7,TGTGCCAGCAGCTTGGAGGGGGTCAGGAGCTCCTACGAGCAGTACTTC,CASSLEGVRSSYEQYF
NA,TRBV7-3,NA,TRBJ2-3,TGTGCCAGCAGCTTCGGCGGGACCTTTCCAGATACGCAGTATTTT,CASSFGGTFPDTQYF
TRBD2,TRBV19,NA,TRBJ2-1,TGTGCCAGTAGTAGGACTAGCGGGTATTACCCTTCCAATGAGCAGTTCTTC,CASSRTSGYYPSNEQFF
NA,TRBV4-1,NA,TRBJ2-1,TGCGCCAGCAGCCAAGATAGGGGGCTAGCGGCCTACAATGAGCAGTTCTTC,CASSQDRGLAAYNEQFF
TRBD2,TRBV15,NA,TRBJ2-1,TGTGCCACCAGCAGAGATAGGGCGACTAGCGGGAGTTACAATGAGCAGTTCTTC,CATSRDRATSGSYNEQFF
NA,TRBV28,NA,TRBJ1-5,TGTGCCAGCAGTCCACCTGGGGGTCAGCCCCAGCATTTT,CASSPPGGQPQHF
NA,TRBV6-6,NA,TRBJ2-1,TGTGCCAGCAGTGACTCGGTCCTCTACAATGAGCAGTTCTTC,CASSDSVLYNEQFF
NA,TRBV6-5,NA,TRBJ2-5,TGTGCCAGCAGCGCTCCCCGGGTGATCGGGGAGACCCAGTACTTC,CASSAPRVIGETQYF
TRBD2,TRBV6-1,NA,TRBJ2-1,TGTGCCAGCAGTCCGGGACTAGCGGGAGTTTCCGAGCAGTTCTTC,CASSPGLAGVSEQFF
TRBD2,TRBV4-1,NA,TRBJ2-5,TGCGCCAGCAGCCAAGTCCCCGTAGCGGGAGGTAACCCCCAGTACTTC,CASSQVPVAGGNPQYF
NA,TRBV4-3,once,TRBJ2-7,TGCGCCAGCAGCCAAGCTTTAAGGGGAGGTAGTCTAGAGCAGTACTTC,CASSQALRGGSLEQYF
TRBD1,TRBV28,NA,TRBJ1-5,TGTGCCAGCAGTCCAAACAGGGGGCACAATGGCAATCAGCCCCAGCATTTT,CASSPNRGHNGNQPQHF
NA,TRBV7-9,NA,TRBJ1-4,TGTGCCAGCAGCTTCGCCAGGGATAATGAAAAACTGTTTTTT,CASSFARDNEKLFF
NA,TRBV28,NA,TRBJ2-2,TGTGCCAGCAGTTCGTACAGGGATGGAAGATCCGGGGAGCTGTTTTTT,CASSSYRDGRSGELFF
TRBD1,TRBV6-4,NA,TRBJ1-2,TGTGTCAGCAGTGACTCGAACAGGGGGTATGGCTACACCTTC,CVSSDSNRGYGYTF
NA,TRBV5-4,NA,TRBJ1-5,TGTGCCAGCAGCTTGGCAGGGTCGGGTCAGCCCCAGCATTTT,CASSLAGSGQPQHF
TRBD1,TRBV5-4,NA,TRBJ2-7,TGTGCCAGCAGCTGGACAGGGGACTCCTACGAGCAGTACTTC,CASSWTGDSYEQYF
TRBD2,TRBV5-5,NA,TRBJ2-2,TGTGCCAGCAGCCCGTCTAGCGGAGGGGTGCCCGGGGAGCTGTTTTTT,CASSPSSGGVPGELFF
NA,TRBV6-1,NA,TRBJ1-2,TGTGCCAGCACCCTAACTACAGGGTCCTATGGCTACACCTTC,CASTLTTGSYGYTF
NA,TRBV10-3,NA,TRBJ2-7,TGTGCCATCAGTGAGGTCCAGGGACCCCTCTACGAGCAGTACTTC,CAISEVQGPLYEQYF
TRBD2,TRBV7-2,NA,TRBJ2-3,TGTGCCAGCAGCACTAGCGGTTCTAGCGGGAGTTTGGGTACGCAGTATTTT,CASSTSGSSGSLGTQYF
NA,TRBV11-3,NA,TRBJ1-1,TGTGCCAGCAGCTTAGATCGAGCAGGCAACACTGAAGCTTTCTTT,CASSLDRAGNTEAFF
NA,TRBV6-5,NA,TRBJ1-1,TGTGCCAGCAGCAGAAACCGACGAGAAGTCTTCTTT,CASSRNRREVFF
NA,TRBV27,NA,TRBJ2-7,TGTGCCAGCAGTTTATCAGGGGGCGAGCAGTACTTC,CASSLSGGEQYF